The source of this T cell receptor beta chain is a study of blood T cell repertoires in COVID-19. Libraries were prepared by immunoSEQ multiplex PCR; TCRdb keeps only in-frame clonotypes and omits some of them. Of 55,000 to 80,000 clones in the sample, 88% were seen once. This clone was counted between two and nine times. Trimming took 2 bases from V and 8 from J; bases not matched to a gene: 3. The CDR3 runs to 12 residues. The germline V gene has CDR1 SGHNT and CDR2 YYREEE (reference sequence). What was sequenced was peripheral blood. This receptor was identified in a woman aged 60-70 years with acute or convalescent COVID-19. The rearrangement joins TRBV5-4 to TRBJ1-1, with 7 bases lining up with TRBD1. The CDR3 sequence is CASSLQGPEAFF. CDR3 coding DNA: TGTGCCAGCAGCTTACAGGGGCCCGAAGCTTTCTTT.